This T cell receptor (beta chain) was profiled in a study of vaccination and CD4 T cells after COVID-19. Study as a whole: Between diagnosis and the drawing of post-COVID samples lay a median roughly 94 days (range 35 to 161). Control cultures used a CEFX viral epitope pool, an HIV-1 Nef peptide pool, or no peptide.

With the Oncomine TCR Beta short-read assay, DNA from cultured CD4+ T cells was sequenced. In TCRdb, the PCR reads were re-called with MiXCR into one record per CDR3 protein. The table shows 13,000 to 15,000 distinct CDR3 sequences, with about 25% occurring only once. Treatment of the sample: approximately nine-day PBMC culture with coronavirus spike peptide pools or control peptides (ViraFEST assay). ViraFEST used peptide pools to expand antigen-specific T cells, then sequenced TCRs. This clonotype was detected a few times. Its antigen is as yet unknown. The clonotype comes from a human donor who had recovered from COVID-19. Input material: CD4+ T cells from blood, cultured in vitro.

CDR3 region: CASNLGGEDTQYF. Written as DNA, the CDR3 is TGTGCCAGCAACCTAGGGGGGGAGGATACGCAGTATTTT. This chain uses TRBV7-9 with TRBJ2-3, with a possible D match to TRBD2 (7 bases). Trimming left V 7 bases short and J 6 bases short, with 14 bases between. Germline V gene lookup returns CDR1 SEHNR and CDR2 FQNEAQ (reference sequence). The CDR3 runs 13 residues.